This T cell receptor beta chain originates from a study of early T cells in non-severe SARS-CoV-2 infection. In the study overall: The authors sequenced bulk RNA from unsorted whole blood, leaving chains unpaired. Notes on the study in general: Anti-spike CD8 specificities were favored by VDJdb matching, whose results missed private and CD4 specificities.

Each cDNA molecule carried a unique molecular identifier. TCRdb passed the 5' RACE reads through MiXCR, listing each CDR3 protein once. Here the sample spans 60,000 to 90,000 distinct CDR3 sequences, over 9% being singletons. CDR1 SGHNT and CDR2 YYREEE come from the germline V gene (reference sequence). V gave up 4 bases and J gave up 5 bases, with 13 bases separating them. The CDR3 runs 15 residues. The sample holds many counts of this clonotype. The antigen is not known. The sample taken for sequencing was whole blood. The receptor was derived from an adult who was a healthcare worker with PCR-confirmed SARS-CoV-2 infection or an uninfected control (not recorded which). V usage is TRBV5-4 and J usage is TRBJ1-6, with D uncertain. The CDR3 region is CASSPDRVHNSPLHF. The DNA of the CDR3 is TGTGCCAGCAGCCCGGACCGTGTACATAATTCACCCCTCCACTTT.